This T cell receptor (beta chain) was profiled in a study of T cell repertoires in cytomegalovirus infection. Background on the study: Public TCR beta signature analysis indicated the presence of both CMV infection and matching HLA type.

In its sample, this clonotype was seen a few times. Its target is unknown. The CDR3 sequence is 14 residues long. Per the germline V gene, CDR1 is DFQATT and CDR2 is SNEGSKA (reference sequence). Trimming shortened V by 5 bases and J by 2 bases, and 15 bases separated the two germline ends. TCRdb called the reads again in MiXCR, with one record for every CDR3 protein. Here the sample spans about 260,000 distinct CDR3 sequences, roughly an eighth being singletons. Study-level points and caveats: Adding up the frequency of public TCR beta families identified people who carried CMV plus the relevant HLA. The ex vivo response was dominated by HLA-C-restricted CMV-specific TCR beta clonotypes.

The sample consisted of PBMCs. The origin of this receptor is a human donor in good health (CMV status not recorded). Some clones in this sample may be carry-over from other donors' samples. The rearrangement links TRBV20-1 to TRBJ2-5, with D perhaps TRBD2 (5 bases). CDR3: CSAEMRAEQETQYF. CDR3 in DNA: TGCAGTGCTGAGATGAGGGCAGAACAAGAGACCCAGTACTTC.